The clone carrying this T cell receptor beta chain was recorded many times. Its antigen is as yet unknown. It was RNA transcripts that yielded the amplified TCR beta CDR3 regions. During a first-round RT-PCR of the TCR CDR3, the HTBI primer set was used. Each CDR3 protein gets one entry after TCRdb re-called the multiplex PCR reads with MiXCR. The sample holds approximately 400,000 distinct CDR3 sequences, 14% to 15% seen once. CDR1 is SGHAT and CDR2 is FQNNGV in the germline V gene. This CDR3 comprises 13 residues. V lost 5 bases to trimming and J lost 3 bases, with 11 bases between them. This record belongs to a study of T cells in Graves' hyperthyroidism and ophthalmopathy. Broader study findings: Through a model of 13 V-J features, ophthalmopathy was separated from stable hyperthyroidism. Ophthalmopathy, which appeared later, was predicted by the model a median about 6.8 months before onset. Among clonotypes expanded in thyroid above 0.001, most were also found in blood.

V and J are TRBV11-2 and TRBJ2-7; D remains ambiguous. This TCR came from a woman in her 30s with Graves' hyperthyroidism. The sequenced sample was blood. CDR3 region: CASSPRASYEQYF. CDR3 nucleotide sequence: TGTGCCAGCAGCCCCCGGGCGAGCTACGAGCAGTACTTC.